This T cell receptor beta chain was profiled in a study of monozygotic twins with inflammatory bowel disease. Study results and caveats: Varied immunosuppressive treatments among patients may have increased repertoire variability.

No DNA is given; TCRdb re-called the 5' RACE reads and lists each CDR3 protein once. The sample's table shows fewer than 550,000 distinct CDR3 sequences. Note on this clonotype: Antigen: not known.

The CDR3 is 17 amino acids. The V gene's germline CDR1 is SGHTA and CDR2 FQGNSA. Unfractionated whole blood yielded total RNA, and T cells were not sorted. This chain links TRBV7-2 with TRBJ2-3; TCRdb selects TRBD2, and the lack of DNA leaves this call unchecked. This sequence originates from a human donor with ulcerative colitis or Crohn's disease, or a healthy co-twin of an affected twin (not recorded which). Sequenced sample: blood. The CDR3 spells CASSLGSSGSGTDTQYF. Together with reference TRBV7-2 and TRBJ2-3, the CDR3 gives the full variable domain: GAGVSQSPSNKVTEKGKDVELRCDPISGHTALYWYRQSLGQGLEFLIYFQGNSAPDKSGLPSDRFSAERTGGSVSTLTIQRTQQEDSAVYLCASSLGSSGSGTDTQYFGPGTRLTVL.